The T cell receptor (beta chain) described here comes from a study of T cell repertoires in cytomegalovirus infection. The ends were cut back, 2 bases at V and 2 bases at J, with 6 bases in the middle. Germline loops: CDR1 LNHDA, CDR2 SQIVND (reference sequence). The CDR3 loop spans 13 amino acids. In TCRdb, the reads were re-called with MiXCR into one record per CDR3 protein. This sample carries about 460,000 distinct CDR3 sequences, approximately 10% of them seen once, and the ten largest clones take roughly 10%. This clonotype was found a few times. The antigen is not known. Study results and caveats: Carriage of CMV together with the relevant HLA was identifiable through cumulative public TCR beta family frequency.

This TCR came from a human donor in good health (CMV status not recorded). Some clones in this sample may be carry-over from other donors' samples. The specimen was PBMCs. This chain uses TRBV19 with TRBJ1-2; no clear D gene. CDR3 protein: CASSIRVNYGYTF. CDR3 sequence (DNA): TGTGCCAGTAGTATAAGGGTCAACTATGGCTACACCTTC.